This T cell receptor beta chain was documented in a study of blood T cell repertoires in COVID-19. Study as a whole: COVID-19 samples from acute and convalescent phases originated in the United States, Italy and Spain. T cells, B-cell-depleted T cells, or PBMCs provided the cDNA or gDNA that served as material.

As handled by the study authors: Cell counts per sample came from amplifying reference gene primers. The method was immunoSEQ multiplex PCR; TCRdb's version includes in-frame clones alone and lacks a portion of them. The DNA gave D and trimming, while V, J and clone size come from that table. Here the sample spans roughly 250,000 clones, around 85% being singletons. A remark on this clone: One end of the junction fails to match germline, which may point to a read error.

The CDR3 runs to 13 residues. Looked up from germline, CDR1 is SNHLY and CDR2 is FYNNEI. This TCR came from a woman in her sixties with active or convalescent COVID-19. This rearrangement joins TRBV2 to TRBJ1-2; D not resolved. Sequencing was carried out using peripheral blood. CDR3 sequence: CASNYEGWEARAF. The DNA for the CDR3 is TGTGCCAGCAATTACGAGGGTTGGGAGGCTCGGGCCTTC.